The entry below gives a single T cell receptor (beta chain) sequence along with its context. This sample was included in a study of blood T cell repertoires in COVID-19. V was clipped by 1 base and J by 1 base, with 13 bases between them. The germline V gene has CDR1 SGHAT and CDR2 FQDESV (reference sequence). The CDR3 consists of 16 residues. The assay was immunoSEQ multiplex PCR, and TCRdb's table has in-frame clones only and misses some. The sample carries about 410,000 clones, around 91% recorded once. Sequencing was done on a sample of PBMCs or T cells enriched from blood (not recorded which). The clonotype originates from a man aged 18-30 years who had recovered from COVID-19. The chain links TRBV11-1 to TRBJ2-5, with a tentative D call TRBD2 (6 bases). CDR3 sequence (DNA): TGTGCCAGCAGCTTAGGGATAGCGGTAGGCCAAGAGACCCAGTACTTC. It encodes CASSLGIAVGQETQYF.